These T cell receptor beta chains were read from a single sample in a study of Ad26.COV2.S vaccination and SARS-CoV-2 variants. TCRdb's table, derived via immunoSEQ multiplex PCR, lists solely in-frame clones and lacks some. The data hold about 680,000 clones, with roughly 90% observed a single time. The sample in question was peripheral blood, obtained in a trial of Ad26.COV2.S vaccine versus placebo. The receptors were sampled from a person aged 18 to 65 who received the Ad26.COV2.S COVID-19 vaccine or a placebo. Both conserved end residues are part of each CDR3. D genes are given only for firm matches. Only some rows state a clone size, as once, few, many or a class for expanded clones.

d_call cdr3_length j_call v_call clone_size cdr3_aa cdr3_nt
- 13 TRBJ1-2 TRBV7-2 - CASSLHGSYGYTF TGTGCCAGCAGCTTACATGGCAGCTATGGCTACACCTTC
- 15 TRBJ1-5 TRBV25-1 - CASSEGGRMDQPQHF TGTGCCAGCAGTGAGGGGGGCCGAATGGATCAGCCCCAGCATTTT
TRBD1 16 TRBJ2-5 TRBV11-2 - CASSLEDRAGGETQYF TGTGCCAGCAGCTTAGAAGACAGGGCGGGCGGGGAGACCCAGTACTTC
- 13 TRBJ2-3 TRBV6-4 once CASSIRDTDTQYF TGTGCCAGCAGTATACGGGACACAGATACGCAGTATTTT
- 12 TRBJ2-3 TRBV2 - CASSRGTDTQYF TGTGCCAGCAGCAGGGGCACAGATACGCAGTATTTT
TRBD1 16 TRBJ2-1 TRBV18 once CASSRFRDRVVNEQFF TGTGCCAGCTCACGGTTCCGGGACAGGGTTGTCAATGAGCAGTTCTTC
- 13 TRBJ2-7 TRBV6-6 - CASSYSTSYEQYF TGTGCCAGCAGTTACTCTACTTCCTACGAGCAGTACTTC
TRBD1 14 TRBJ1-5 TRBV4-3 - CASSQDRGNQPQHF TGCGCCAGCAGCCAAGACAGGGGGAATCAGCCCCAGCATTTT
- 16 TRBJ2-3 TRBV11-1 once CASSFGRLVPADTQYF TGTGCCAGCAGCTTTGGGCGACTAGTACCGGCAGATACGCAGTATTTT
TRBD2 19 TRBJ2-7 TRBV27 - CASSLSGGLAGGSFYEQYF TGTGCCAGCAGTTTATCCGGGGGACTAGCGGGGGGCTCTTTCTACGAGCAGTACTTC
- 14 TRBJ2-5 TRBV11-1 - CASSLGLRGETQYF TGTGCCAGCAGCTTAGGACTTAGGGGGGAGACCCAGTACTTC
- 12 TRBJ2-3 TRBV5-8 - CASSSQADTQYF TGTGCCAGCAGTTCACAGGCAGATACGCAGTATTTT
- 15 TRBJ1-6 TRBV5-4 - CASSLSGQLYSPLHF TGTGCCAGCAGCTTATCGGGGCAGCTGTATTCACCCCTCCACTTT
- 13 TRBJ1-1 TRBV6-5 - CATDNVRWTEAFF TGTGCCACCGACAATGTAAGATGGACTGAAGCTTTCTTT
- 14 TRBJ1-1 TRBV6-5 - CASRNSPQDTEAFF TGTGCCAGCAGAAACAGCCCGCAGGACACTGAAGCTTTCTTT
- 13 TRBJ2-7 TRBV5-4 - CASSGWDLRGQYF TGTGCCAGCTCCGGCTGGGACCTACGAGGGCAGTACTTC
- 12 TRBJ1-6 TRBV27 - CASRAGNSPLHF TGTGCCAGCAGGGCAGGGAATTCACCCCTCCACTTT
- 14 TRBJ1-4 TRBV3-1/TRBV3-2 - CASSHLDGSEKLFF TGTGCCAGCAGCCACCTGGACGGTAGTGAAAAACTGTTTTTT
TRBD2 17 TRBJ2-2 TRBV2 - CASSILAGGPRTGELFF TGTGCCAGCAGTATACTAGCGGGAGGGCCGAGAACCGGGGAGCTGTTTTTT
TRBD2 16 TRBJ2-7 TRBV25-1 - CASSESLGGGASEQYF TGTGCCAGCAGTGAATCGCTGGGCGGGGGGGCATCCGAGCAGTACTTC
- 17 TRBJ2-1 TRBV5-1 once CASSLVKARSSYNEQFF TGCGCCAGCAGCTTGGTGAAAGCTAGGAGCTCCTACAATGAGCAGTTCTTC
- 11 TRBJ2-7 TRBV7-9 few CASERSYEQYF TGTGCCAGCGAGCGCTCCTACGAGCAGTACTTC
TRBD1 16 TRBJ2-2 TRBV19 once CASSSPGGANTGELFF TGTGCCAGTAGTAGCCCAGGGGGCGCGAACACCGGGGAGCTGTTTTTT
- 13 TRBJ1-2 TRBV10-1 once CASSATGGYGYTF TGCGCCAGCAGTGCGACAGGAGGATATGGCTACACCTTC
- 14 TRBJ1-2 TRBV2 - CASSKRATVYGYTF TGTGCCAGTTCTAAACGTGCGACAGTCTATGGCTACACCTTC
TRBD1 16 TRBJ1-5 TRBV27 once CASSPMLQGGNQPQHF TGTGCCAGCAGCCCTATGTTACAGGGGGGCAATCAGCCCCAGCATTTT
TRBD2 16 TRBJ2-7 TRBV3-1/TRBV3-2 - CASSQPGLAGVFEQYF TGTGCCAGCAGCCAACCAGGACTAGCGGGAGTGTTCGAGCAGTACTTC
- 14 TRBJ2-3 TRBV24-1 - CATSDSRPTDTQYF TGTGCCACCAGTGATTCCCGTCCCACAGATACGCAGTATTTT
- 15 TRBJ2-7 TRBV9 - CASSVGYPDSYEQYF TGTGCCAGCAGCGTAGGATATCCGGACTCCTACGAGCAGTACTTC
- 13 TRBJ1-4 TRBV12-5 - CASGFPNNEKLFF TGTGCTAGTGGTTTTCCGAATAATGAAAAACTGTTTTTT
- 12 TRBJ2-1 TRBV29-1 - CSVEEGVNEQFF TGCAGCGTTGAAGAGGGGGTCAATGAGCAGTTCTTC
TRBD1 13 TRBJ2-7 TRBV18 - CASSPGQDYEQYF TGTGCCAGCTCACCGGGACAGGACTACGAGCAGTACTTC
- 15 TRBJ1-6 TRBV11-2 - CASSLGGSYNSPLHF TGTGCCAGCAGCTTAGGGGGCTCCTATAATTCACCCCTCCACTTT
- 12 TRBJ1-4 TRBV12-3/TRBV12-4 - CASSRNNEKLFF TGTGCCAGCAGTCGTAACAATGAAAAACTGTTTTTT
- 14 TRBJ1-2 TRBV4-3 - CASSQERSNYGYTF TGCGCCAGCAGCCAAGAGAGGTCCAACTATGGCTACACCTTC
TRBD2 16 TRBJ2-2 TRBV3-1/TRBV3-2 - CASSHWTSGEVGELFF TGTGCCAGCAGCCACTGGACTAGCGGGGAAGTCGGGGAGCTGTTTTTT
TRBD1 11 TRBJ2-1 TRBV14 - CASRRQGEQFF TGTGCCAGCAGGCGACAGGGTGAGCAGTTCTTC
TRBD1 12 TRBJ2-7 TRBV24-1 - CATSDRADEQYF TGTGCCACCAGCGACAGGGCCGACGAGCAGTACTTC
- 13 TRBJ2-7 TRBV7-9 - CASSLARLDEQYF TGTGCCAGCAGCTTAGCGCGCTTGGACGAGCAGTACTTC
TRBD1 14 TRBJ1-2 TRBV7-9 - CASGTAGGAKGYTF TGTGCCAGCGGGACCGCAGGGGGCGCGAAAGGCTACACCTTC
TRBD1 12 TRBJ1-1 TRBV20-1 - CSACDRDTEAFF TGCAGTGCTTGTGACAGGGACACTGAAGCTTTCTTT
- 16 TRBJ2-5 TRBV11-2 - CALGAKGGDNQETQYF TGTGCCCTAGGGGCCAAAGGCGGAGACAACCAAGAGACCCAGTACTTC
- 15 TRBJ1-1 TRBV7-2 - CASSLFLGPNTEAFF TGTGCCAGTAGCCTGTTTCTCGGGCCGAACACTGAAGCTTTCTTT
- 14 TRBJ1-1 TRBV3-1/TRBV3-2 - CASSQRGGDTEAFF TGTGCCAGCAGCCAACGAGGGGGTGACACTGAAGCTTTCTTT
- 13 TRBJ2-7 TRBV27 - CASSLSPTREQYF TGTGCCAGCAGTTTATCCCCCACAAGGGAGCAGTACTTC
TRBD1 15 TRBJ2-1 TRBV10-3 - CAIRSRDSSYNEQFF TGTGCCATCAGATCCCGGGACAGCTCCTACAATGAGCAGTTCTTC
- 13 TRBJ2-7 TRBV12-3/TRBV12-4 - CASSLVGPYEQYF TGTGCCAGCAGTTTGGTCGGTCCCTACGAGCAGTACTTC
- 12 TRBJ2-7 TRBV6-2/TRBV6-3 - CASSYSSREQYF TGTGCCAGCAGTTACTCCTCACGCGAGCAGTACTTC
- 14 TRBJ2-3 TRBV10-1 - CASSEAGRGNTQYF TGCGCCAGCAGTGAAGCCGGACGGGGAAATACGCAGTATTTT
- 13 TRBJ1-3 TRBV12-3/TRBV12-4 - CAGMTGTGNTIYF TGTGCCGGCATGACGGGTACTGGAAACACCATATATTTT
TRBD2 14 TRBJ2-1 TRBV27 - CASSYGLAGNEQFF TGTGCCAGCAGTTACGGACTAGCTGGCAATGAGCAGTTCTTC